Listed below are T cell receptor beta chains from one sample, sequenced in a study of CD8+ T cells in alopecia areata. Sequencing used immunoSEQ multiplex PCR; TCRdb keeps in-frame clones, though not all of them. The table includes 150,000 to 200,000 clones, roughly 50% detected once. The sample consisted of CD8+ T cells sorted from blood, taken at week 24, from a patient treated with tofacitinib. These receptors all come from a human donor with alopecia areata. Each CDR3 is given with its conserved first and last residue. The D gene is left open where the match is weak. The size field is filled for only some rows; it gives once, few, many or a size class.

J gene	D gene	V gene	CDR3 length	clone size	CDR3 DNA	CDR3 protein
TRBJ2-3	.	TRBV4-3	17	few	TGCGCCAGCAGCCAAGATAGAACTACAATGAGCACAGATACGCAGTATTTT	CASSQDRTTMSTDTQYF
TRBJ1-2	TRBD1	TRBV6-5	13	once	TGTGCCAGCAGCCTCGGGACAGGGGATGGCTACACCTTC	CASSLGTGDGYTF
TRBJ1-1	.	TRBV10-3	12	many	TGTGCCATCAGTGAGTCGTTTCCTGAAGCTTTCTTT	CAISESFPEAFF
TRBJ1-1	TRBD1	TRBV6-6	13	.	TGTGCCAGCAGCCACAGGGGGGGCACTGAAGCTTTCTTT	CASSHRGGTEAFF
TRBJ1-1	.	TRBV6-5	11	.	TGTGCCAGCATTGTTAACACTGAAGCTTTCTTT	CASIVNTEAFF
TRBJ2-5	TRBD1	TRBV30	14	once	TGTGCCTACGAAACCCCGGGACAGCAAGAGACCCAGTACTTC	CAYETPGQQETQYF
TRBJ2-2	.	TRBV7-3	12	few	TGTGCCAGCAGCCGGATCACCGGGGAGCTGTTTTTT	CASSRITGELFF
TRBJ2-5	TRBD1	TRBV4-3	14	once	TGCGCCAGCAGTATAGACAGGGTACAAGAGACCCAGTACTTC	CASSIDRVQETQYF
TRBJ2-2	.	TRBV5-1	13	.	TGCGCCAGCAGCGCCAGGGGCACCGGGGAGCTGTTTTTT	CASSARGTGELFF
TRBJ2-1	.	TRBV30	13	.	TGTGCCTGGAGTGTATCCCTCCCTAATGAGCAGTTCTTC	CAWSVSLPNEQFF
TRBJ1-4	.	TRBV30	11	.	TGTGCCTGGAGCAGTCGAGGACAACTGTTTTTT	CAWSSRGQLFF
TRBJ1-1	.	TRBV5-6	14	.	TGTGCCAGCAGCTTTATGACAGAAGGAACTGAAGCTTTCTTT	CASSFMTEGTEAFF
TRBJ1-1	.	TRBV4-3	15	.	TGCGCCAGCAGCCAAGACGGTGCACTGAACACTGAAGCTTTCTTT	CASSQDGALNTEAFF
TRBJ1-1	TRBD1	TRBV5-1	16	.	TGCGCCAGCAGCTGGAGGACAGGGGTTACGAACACTGAAGCTTTCTTT	CASSWRTGVTNTEAFF
TRBJ2-5	.	TRBV29-1	13	.	TGCAGCGTTTACCGGGACGTTCTAGAGACCCAGTACTTC	CSVYRDVLETQYF
TRBJ2-7	TRBD2	TRBV25-1	13	few	TGTGCCAGCGGTAGCGGGGGAACCTACGAGCAGTACTTC	CASGSGGTYEQYF
TRBJ2-1	.	TRBV5-4	11	.	TGTGCCAGCAGCGCCTCGGCTGAGCAGTTCTTC	CASSASAEQFF
TRBJ2-7	.	TRBV2	13	.	TGTGCCAGCATGATGGGGTCTACCTACGAGCAGTACTTC	CASMMGSTYEQYF
TRBJ1-4	TRBD1	TRBV15	14	.	TGTGCCACCTATCCGGGACAGGGAAATGAAAAACTGTTTTTT	CATYPGQGNEKLFF
TRBJ2-6	TRBD1	TRBV30	15	.	TGTGCCTGGCAGGGGGTGACCTCTGGGGCCAACGTCCTGACTTTC	CAWQGVTSGANVLTF
TRBJ2-3	.	TRBV5-1	13	.	TGCGCCAGCAGCTTAATACCAGCAGATACGCAGTATTTT	CASSLIPADTQYF
TRBJ2-1	.	TRBV13	14	few	TGTGCCAGCAGCTTATGGGGGGAACAAAATGAGCAGTTCTTC	CASSLWGEQNEQFF
TRBJ2-3	.	TRBV27	15	.	TGTGCCAGCAGTCCACAACTGGGGGAAGCACATACGCAGTATTTT	CASSPQLGEAHTQYF
TRBJ2-2	.	TRBV27	14	.	TGTGCCAGCAGTTTATCAAGGAACACCGGGGAGCTGTTTTTT	CASSLSRNTGELFF
TRBJ2-7	.	TRBV5-6	13	.	TGTGCCAGCAGCTCGGGATCCTCCTACGAGCAGTACTTC	CASSSGSSYEQYF
TRBJ2-2	.	TRBV13	15	few	TGTGCCAGCAGCTTGAGTGCGGATAACACCGGGGAGCTGTTTTTT	CASSLSADNTGELFF
TRBJ2-7	TRBD1	TRBV29-1	15	few	TGCAGCGTTGAAATTTCGGGACAGGAGTTCTACGAGCAGTACTTC	CSVEISGQEFYEQYF
TRBJ1-1	TRBD1	TRBV14	14	.	TGTGCCAGCAGTAAGCGGGACAGGAACACTGAAGCTTTCTTT	CASSKRDRNTEAFF
TRBJ2-7	.	TRBV7-9	16	.	TGTGCCAGCAGCTTAGGTCGGTCAGACGTTGTCCACGAGCAGTACTTC	CASSLGRSDVVHEQYF
TRBJ2-7	.	TRBV6-1	12	.	TGTGCCAGCAGGCGGGACAGCTACGAGCAGTACTTC	CASRRDSYEQYF
TRBJ1-1	.	TRBV29-1	11	few	TGCAGCGCCCGGATGAAGGGGGGAACTTTCTTT	CSARMKGGTFF
TRBJ2-2	.	TRBV7-9	10	many	TGTGCCAAAGACGACGGGGAGCTGTTTTTT	CAKDDGELFF
TRBJ2-2	.	TRBV13	14	.	TGTGCCAGCAGCCAAACCGGGGGATTCGGGGAGCTGTTTTTT	CASSQTGGFGELFF
TRBJ1-2	TRBD1	TRBV6-6	14	few	TGTGCCAGCAGTTACGCAGGGGGCGGGGATGGCTACACCTTC	CASSYAGGGDGYTF
TRBJ2-7	.	TRBV11-2	13	few	TGTGCCAGCAGCTTAGGACAGCTCTACGAGCAGTACTTC	CASSLGQLYEQYF
TRBJ1-2	TRBD1	TRBV30	14	.	TGTGCCTGGAGTGTGAAGGGGGCGAACTATGGCTACACCTTC	CAWSVKGANYGYTF
TRBJ1-1	.	TRBV4-3	13	few	TGCGCCAGCAGTCTCGCGAGGTGGACTGAAGCTTTCTTT	CASSLARWTEAFF
TRBJ1-5	.	TRBV19	13	.	TGTGCCAGTAGTATAGCCCACTATCAGCCCCAGCATTTT	CASSIAHYQPQHF
TRBJ2-7	.	TRBV29-1	13	few	TGCAGCGCCGAGACAGAGCGTTCCTACGAGCAGTACTTC	CSAETERSYEQYF
TRBJ1-1	.	TRBV15	13	once	TGTGCCACCAGCAGAGATCCGGGACATTGGGCTTTCTTT	CATSRDPGHWAFF
TRBJ2-7	TRBD2	TRBV7-2	16	.	TGTGCCAGCAGCCAAACTAGCGGGGGGGAATCCTACGAGCAGTACTTC	CASSQTSGGESYEQYF
TRBJ2-1	TRBD2	TRBV29-1	22	.	TGCAGCGTTGAACACCCTTATAAGGCGGCGGGGGGGCCCGTGAGATCCTACAATGAGCAGTTCTTC	CSVEHPYKAAGGPVRSYNEQFF
TRBJ1-5	.	TRBV7-8	13	.	TGTGCCAGCAGCTTAGCCATTAATCAGCCCCAGCATTTT	CASSLAINQPQHF